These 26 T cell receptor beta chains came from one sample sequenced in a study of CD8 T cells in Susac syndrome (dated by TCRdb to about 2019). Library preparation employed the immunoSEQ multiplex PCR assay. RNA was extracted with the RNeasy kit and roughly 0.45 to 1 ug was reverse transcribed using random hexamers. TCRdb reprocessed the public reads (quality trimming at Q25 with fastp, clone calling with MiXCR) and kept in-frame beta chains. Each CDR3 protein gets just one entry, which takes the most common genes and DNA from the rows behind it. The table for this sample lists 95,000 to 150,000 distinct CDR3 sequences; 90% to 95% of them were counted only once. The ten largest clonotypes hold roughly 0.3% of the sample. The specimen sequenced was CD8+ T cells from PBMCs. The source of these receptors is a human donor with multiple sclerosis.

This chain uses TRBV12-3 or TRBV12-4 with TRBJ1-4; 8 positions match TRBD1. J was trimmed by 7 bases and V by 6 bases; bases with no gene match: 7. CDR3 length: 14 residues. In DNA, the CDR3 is TGTGCCAGCAGCCGGGGACAGGACCTTGAAAAACTGTTTTTT. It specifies CASSRGQDLEKLFF.

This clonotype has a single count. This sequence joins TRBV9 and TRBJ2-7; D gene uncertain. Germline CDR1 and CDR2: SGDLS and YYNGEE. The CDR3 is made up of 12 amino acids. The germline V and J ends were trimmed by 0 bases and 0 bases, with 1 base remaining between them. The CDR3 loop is CASSVASYEQYF. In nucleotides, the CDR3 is TGTGCCAGCAGCGTAGCCTCCTACGAGCAGTACTTC.

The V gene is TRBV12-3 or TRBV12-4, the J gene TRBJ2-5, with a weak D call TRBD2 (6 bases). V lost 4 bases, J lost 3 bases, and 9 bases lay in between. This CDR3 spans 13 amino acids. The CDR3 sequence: CASSSGGEETQYF. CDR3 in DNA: TGTGCCAGCAGTTCTGGCGGGGAAGAGACCCAGTACTTC.

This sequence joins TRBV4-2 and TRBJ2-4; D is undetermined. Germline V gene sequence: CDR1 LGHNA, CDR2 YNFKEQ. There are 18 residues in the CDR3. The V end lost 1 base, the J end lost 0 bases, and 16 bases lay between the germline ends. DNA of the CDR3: TGTGCCAGCAGCCAAGGGGTCTGGACCGACATAGCCAAAAACATTCAGTACTTC. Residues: CASSQGVWTDIAKNIQYF.

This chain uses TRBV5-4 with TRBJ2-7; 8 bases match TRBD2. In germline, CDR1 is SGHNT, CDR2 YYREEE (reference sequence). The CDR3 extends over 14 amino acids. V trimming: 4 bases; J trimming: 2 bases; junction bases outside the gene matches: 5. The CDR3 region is CASSPAGAPYEQYF. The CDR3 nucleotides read TGTGCCAGCAGCCCAGCGGGGGCCCCCTACGAGCAGTACTTC.

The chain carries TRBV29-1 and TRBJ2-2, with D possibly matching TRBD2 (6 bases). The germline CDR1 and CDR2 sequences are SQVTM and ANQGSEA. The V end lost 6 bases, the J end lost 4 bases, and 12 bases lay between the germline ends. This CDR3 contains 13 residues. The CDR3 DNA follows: TGCAGCGTGCCCGGGACTGCCACCGGGGAGCTGTTTTTT. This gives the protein CSVPGTATGELFF.

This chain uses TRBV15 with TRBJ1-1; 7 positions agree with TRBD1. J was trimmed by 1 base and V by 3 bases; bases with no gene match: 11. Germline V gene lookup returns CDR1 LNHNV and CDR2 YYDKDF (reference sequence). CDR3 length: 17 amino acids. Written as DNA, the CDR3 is TGTGCCACCAGCAGGTACCACCCGGGACAGAAGAACACTGAAGCTTTCTTT. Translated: CATSRYHPGQKNTEAFF.

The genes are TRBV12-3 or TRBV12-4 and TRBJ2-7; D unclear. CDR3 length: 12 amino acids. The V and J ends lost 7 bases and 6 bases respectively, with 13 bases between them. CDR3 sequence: CASTLSLSEQYF. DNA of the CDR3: TGTGCCAGCACCCTGTCTCTCTCCGAGCAGTACTTC.

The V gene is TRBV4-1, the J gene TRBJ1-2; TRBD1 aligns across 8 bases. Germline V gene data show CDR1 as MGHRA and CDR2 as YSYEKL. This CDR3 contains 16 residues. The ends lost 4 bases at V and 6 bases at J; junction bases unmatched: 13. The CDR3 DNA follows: TGCGCCAGCAGCCTTTCTCCGGACAGGGCTTTAAATGGCTACACCTTC. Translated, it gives CASSLSPDRALNGYTF.

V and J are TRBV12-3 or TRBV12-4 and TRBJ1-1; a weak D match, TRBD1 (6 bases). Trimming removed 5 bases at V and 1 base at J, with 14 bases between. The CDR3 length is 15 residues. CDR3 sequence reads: CASSASGTTNTEAFF. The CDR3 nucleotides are TGTGCCAGCAGTGCCTCCGGGACAACGAACACTGAAGCTTTCTTT.

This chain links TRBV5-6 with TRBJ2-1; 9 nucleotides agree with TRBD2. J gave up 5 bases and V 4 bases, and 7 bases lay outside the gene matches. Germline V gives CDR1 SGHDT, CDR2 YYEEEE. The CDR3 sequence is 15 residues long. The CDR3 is CASSPTGTSHNEQFF. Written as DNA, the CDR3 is TGTGCCAGCAGCCCAACCGGGACTAGCCACAATGAGCAGTTCTTC.

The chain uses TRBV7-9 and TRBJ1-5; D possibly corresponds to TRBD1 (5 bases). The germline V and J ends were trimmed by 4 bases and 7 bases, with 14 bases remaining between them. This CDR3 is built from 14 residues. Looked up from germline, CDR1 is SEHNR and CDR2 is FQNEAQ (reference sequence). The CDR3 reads CASSSQGGNQPQHF. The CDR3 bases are TGTGCCAGCAGCTCTCAGGGTGGGAACCAGCCCCAGCATTTT.

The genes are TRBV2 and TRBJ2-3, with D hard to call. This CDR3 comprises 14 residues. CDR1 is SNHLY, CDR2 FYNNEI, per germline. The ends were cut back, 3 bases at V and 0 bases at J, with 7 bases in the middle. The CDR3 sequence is CASSDVSSTDTQYF. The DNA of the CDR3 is TGTGCCAGCAGTGACGTATCTAGCACAGATACGCAGTATTTT.

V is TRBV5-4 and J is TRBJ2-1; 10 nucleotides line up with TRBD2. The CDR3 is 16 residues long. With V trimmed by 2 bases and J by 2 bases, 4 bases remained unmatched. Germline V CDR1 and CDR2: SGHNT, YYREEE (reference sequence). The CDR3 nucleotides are TGTGCCAGCAGCTTCGGGCTAGCGGGGGCCTACAATGAGCAGTTCTTC. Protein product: CASSFGLAGAYNEQFF.

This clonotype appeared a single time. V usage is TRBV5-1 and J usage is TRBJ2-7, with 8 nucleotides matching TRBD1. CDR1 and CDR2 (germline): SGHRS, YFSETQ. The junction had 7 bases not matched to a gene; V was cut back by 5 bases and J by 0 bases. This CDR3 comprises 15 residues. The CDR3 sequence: CASRPTGGISYEQYF. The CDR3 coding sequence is TGCGCCAGCAGGCCTACAGGGGGGATCTCCTACGAGCAGTACTTC.

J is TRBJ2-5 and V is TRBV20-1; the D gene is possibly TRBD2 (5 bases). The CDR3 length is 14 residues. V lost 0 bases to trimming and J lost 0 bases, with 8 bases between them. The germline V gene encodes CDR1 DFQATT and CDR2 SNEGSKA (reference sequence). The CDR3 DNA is TGCAGTGCTAGAGATCTCGGGGACCAAGAGACCCAGTACTTC. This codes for CSARDLGDQETQYF.

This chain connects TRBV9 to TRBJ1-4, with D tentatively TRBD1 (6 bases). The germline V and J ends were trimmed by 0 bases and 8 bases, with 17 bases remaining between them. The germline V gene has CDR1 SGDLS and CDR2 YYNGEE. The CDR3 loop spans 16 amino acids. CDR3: CASSVGDLGAWEKLFF. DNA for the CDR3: TGTGCCAGCAGCGTAGGGGATCTGGGGGCATGGGAAAAACTGTTTTTT.

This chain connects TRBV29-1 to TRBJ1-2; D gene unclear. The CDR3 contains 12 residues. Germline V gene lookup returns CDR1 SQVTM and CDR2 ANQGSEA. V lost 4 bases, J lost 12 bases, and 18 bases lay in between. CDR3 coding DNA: TGCAGCGTTGTCTTACCGCTGGCTGGGAACACCTTC. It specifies CSVVLPLAGNTF.

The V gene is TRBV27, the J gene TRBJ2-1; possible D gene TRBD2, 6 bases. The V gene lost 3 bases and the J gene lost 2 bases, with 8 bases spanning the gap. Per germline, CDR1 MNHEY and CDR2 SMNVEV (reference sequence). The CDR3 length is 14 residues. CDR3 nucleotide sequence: TGTGCCAGCAGTTTGTCGGGGGCCTACAATGAGCAGTTCTTC. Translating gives CASSLSGAYNEQFF.

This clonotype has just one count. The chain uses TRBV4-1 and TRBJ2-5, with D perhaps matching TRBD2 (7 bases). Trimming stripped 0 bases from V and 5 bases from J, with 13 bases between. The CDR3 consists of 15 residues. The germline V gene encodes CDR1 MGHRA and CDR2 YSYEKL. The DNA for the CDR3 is TGCGCCAGCAGCCAAGATCGGGGGGCGCGGGAGACCCAGTACTTC. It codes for CASSQDRGARETQYF.

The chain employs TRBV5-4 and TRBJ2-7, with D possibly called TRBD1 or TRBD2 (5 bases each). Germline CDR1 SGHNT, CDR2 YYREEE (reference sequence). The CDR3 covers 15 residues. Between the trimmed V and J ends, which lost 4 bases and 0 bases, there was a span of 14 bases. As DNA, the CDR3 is TGTGCCAGCAGCCCCGGGACGGTAAGCTCCTACGAGCAGTACGTC. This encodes CASSPGTVSSYEQYV.

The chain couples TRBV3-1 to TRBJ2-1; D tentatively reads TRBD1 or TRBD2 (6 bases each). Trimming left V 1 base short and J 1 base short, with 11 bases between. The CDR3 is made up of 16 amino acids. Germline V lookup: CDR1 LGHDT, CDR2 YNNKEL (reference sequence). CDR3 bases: TGTGCCAGCAGCCAAGCTGGGGGGCTATCCTACAATGAGCAGTTCTTC. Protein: CASSQAGGLSYNEQFF.

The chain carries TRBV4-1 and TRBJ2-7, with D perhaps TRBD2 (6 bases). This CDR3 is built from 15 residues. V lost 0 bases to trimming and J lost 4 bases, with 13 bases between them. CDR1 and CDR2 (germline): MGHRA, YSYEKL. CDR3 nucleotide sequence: TGCGCCAGCAGCCAAGATGCGGAAGCGGGTTACGAGCAGTACTTC. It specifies CASSQDAEAGYEQYF.

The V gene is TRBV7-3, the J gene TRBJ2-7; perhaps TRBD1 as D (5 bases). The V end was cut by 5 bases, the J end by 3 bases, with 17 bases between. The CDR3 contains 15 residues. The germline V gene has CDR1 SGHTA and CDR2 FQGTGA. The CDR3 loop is CASSVYQGPNYEQYF. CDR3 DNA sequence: TGTGCCAGCAGCGTTTATCAGGGCCCGAACTACGAGCAGTACTTC.

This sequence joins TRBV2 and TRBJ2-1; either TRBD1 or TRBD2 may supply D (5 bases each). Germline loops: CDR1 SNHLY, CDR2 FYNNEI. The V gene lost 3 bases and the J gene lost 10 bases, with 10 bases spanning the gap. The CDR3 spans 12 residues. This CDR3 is CASSEGVREQFF. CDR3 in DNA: TGTGCCAGCAGTGAGGGGGTCAGGGAGCAGTTCTTC.

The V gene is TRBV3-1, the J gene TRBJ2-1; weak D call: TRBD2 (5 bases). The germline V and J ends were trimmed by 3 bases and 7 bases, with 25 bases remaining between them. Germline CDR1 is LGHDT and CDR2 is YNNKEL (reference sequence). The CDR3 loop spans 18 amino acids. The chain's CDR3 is CASSHPYQTRPWENEQFF. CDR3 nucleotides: TGTGCCAGCAGCCACCCCTACCAGACTCGCCCCTGGGAGAATGAGCAGTTCTTC.